This T cell receptor beta chain emerged from a study of CD8 T cells in ankylosing spondylitis. TCRdb re-analysed the 5' RACE reads in MiXCR, keeping a single row per CDR3 protein. The sample holds roughly 120,000 distinct CDR3 sequences, roughly an eighth seen once. The sequence was obtained from a female donor with ankylosing spondylitis or in good health (not recorded which). The specimen was blood, either unsorted or a sorted T cell fraction (not recorded which).

For the CDR3, the DNA is TGTGCCAGCAGTTCCCTGGACAGGAGGGAGACCCAGTACTTC. Translated, it gives CASSSLDRRETQYF. V and J are TRBV12-3 or TRBV12-4 and TRBJ2-5; 7 bases line up with TRBD1. V was clipped by 4 bases and J by 5 bases; unmatched bases: 7. The CDR3 loop spans 14 amino acids.